Listed below are T cell receptor beta chains from one sample, sequenced in a study of cytomegalovirus exposure and HLA in healthy donors. Assay: immunoSEQ multiplex PCR; the TCRdb copy retains only in-frame clones and omits some. The table records about 180,000 clones, more than 65% of them present only once. Sequences were obtained from PBMCs. The receptors derive from a woman in her 30s in good health and CMV-seropositive. The CDR3 runs from the conserved cysteine through the conserved F or W. The D gene is left open where the match is weak. The listing skips clone size in some rows; elsewhere it reads once, few, many or a size class.

j_call | clone_size | d_call | v_call | cdr3_nt | cdr3_aa
TRBJ2-6 | . | TRBD1 | TRBV6-5 | TGTGCCAGCAGAGACAGGGCTGGGGCCAACGTCCTGACTTTC | CASRDRAGANVLTF
TRBJ2-3 | . | TRBD1 | TRBV5-1 | TGCGCCAGCAGCTCTTTGACAGGGGCGGTAGATACGCAGTATTTT | CASSSLTGAVDTQYF
TRBJ2-2 | . | TRBD2 | TRBV4-3 | TGCGCCAGCAGTCTCCGACTAGCGGGAAACACCGGGGAGCTGTTTTTT | CASSLRLAGNTGELFF
TRBJ2-1 | . | TRBD1 | TRBV9 | TGTGCCAGCAGCGTAGATACAGGGGCGGGCAATGAGCAGTTCTTC | CASSVDTGAGNEQFF
TRBJ2-7 | . | . | TRBV7-2 | TGTGCCAGCAGCTTAGCGCCAGGTTCACTCGAGCAGTACTTC | CASSLAPGSLEQYF
TRBJ1-5 | few | . | TRBV9 | TGTGCCAGCAGCGTAGCCCCCCGGCAGCCCCAGCATTTT | CASSVAPRQPQHF
TRBJ2-7 | . | . | TRBV4-1 | TGCGCCAGCAGCCTCGGGCCGGGGTCGCCCTACGAGCAGTACTTC | CASSLGPGSPYEQYF
TRBJ2-7 | . | TRBD1 | TRBV19 | TGTGCCAGTAGTTTCTCCGGGACAGGGTCCTACGAGCAGTACTTC | CASSFSGTGSYEQYF
TRBJ2-3 | . | . | TRBV5-5 | TGTGCCAGCAGCGTAGGGCGGGCCACAGATACGCAGTATTTT | CASSVGRATDTQYF
TRBJ2-2 | . | . | TRBV9 | TGTGCCAGCAGCGGCAGGGGAAACACCGGGGAGCTGTTTTTT | CASSGRGNTGELFF
TRBJ2-3 | few | . | TRBV5-5 | TGTGCCAGCAGCCTCGGGGAGGTGGGTGATACGCAGTATTTT | CASSLGEVGDTQYF
TRBJ1-5 | few | . | TRBV6-1 | TGTGCCAGTAGAGTATTGCGCAATCAGCCCCAGCATTTT | CASRVLRNQPQHF
TRBJ1-2 | . | . | TRBV6-6 | TGTGCCAGCAGTTCCCAGGGGAACTATGGCTACACCTTC | CASSSQGNYGYTF
TRBJ2-1 | . | TRBD1 | TRBV6-5 | TGTGCCAGCAGTTACCATCAGGACAGGGGAAGAAATGAGCAGTTCTTC | CASSYHQDRGRNEQFF
TRBJ2-7 | . | TRBD1 | TRBV2 | TGTGCCAGCAGTGAAGCGACAGGGGTCTCCTACGAGCAGTACTTC | CASSEATGVSYEQYF
TRBJ2-3 | . | TRBD1 | TRBV9 | TGTGCCAGCAGCCCGGGACAGCAGAGCACAGATACGCAGTATTTT | CASSPGQQSTDTQYF
TRBJ2-7 | . | . | TRBV7-6 | TGTGCCAGCAGCTTAGCCGCTAACTACGAGCAGTACTTC | CASSLAANYEQYF
TRBJ2-7 | . | . | TRBV30 | TGTGCCTGGAGCGGGGCTGGAGGGGCGGGCGAGCAGTACTTC | CAWSGAGGAGEQYF
TRBJ2-7 | . | . | TRBV10-3 | TGTGCCGTTAAGGGGGGGGGCGATTCCTACGAGCAGTACTTC | CAVKGGGDSYEQYF
TRBJ2-5 | . | . | TRBV7-2 | TGTGCCAGCAGCCAGCCCGGGACTCCTTGGGGGACCCAGTACTTC | CASSQPGTPWGTQYF
TRBJ1-2 | once | TRBD1 | TRBV6-4 | TGTGCCAGCAGGGAAGACGACAGGGATCCGAGTGGCTACACCTTC | CASREDDRDPSGYTF
TRBJ2-3 | . | TRBD2 | TRBV30 | TGTGCCTGGACTCGGACTAGCGGTAGAGGTTCGTCGCAGTATTTT | CAWTRTSGRGSSQYF
TRBJ1-5 | few | . | TRBV18 | TGTGCCAGCTCACCAGCAGGGCCGGGTGGTCAGCCCCAGCATTTT | CASSPAGPGGQPQHF
TRBJ1-5 | . | TRBD1 | TRBV5-5 | TGTGCCAGCAGCTCAGGGGGCCCGGTTAGCAATCAGCCCCAGCATTTT | CASSSGGPVSNQPQHF
TRBJ2-7 | . | TRBD1 | TRBV9 | TGTGCCAGCAGCGTAGGTGGGACAGCGGTAACGGAGCAGTACTTC | CASSVGGTAVTEQYF
TRBJ1-2 | . | TRBD1 | TRBV19 | TGTGCCAGTAGCCCGGGACAGCAATATGGCTACACCTTC | CASSPGQQYGYTF
TRBJ2-1 | . | TRBD2 | TRBV4-2 | TGTGCCAGCAGCCAAGACCGGGGACGAGCGGGGGGTTACAATGAGCAGTTCTTC | CASSQDRGRAGGYNEQFF
TRBJ2-5 | . | TRBD2 | TRBV5-4 | TGTGCCAGCAGCGGGACTAGCGGGGGGTCCAGGGAGACCCAGTACTTC | CASSGTSGGSRETQYF
TRBJ2-7 | few | . | TRBV10-2 | TGCGCCAGCAGTGAGGGGGGGGCGAGCTCCTACGAGCAGTACTTC | CASSEGGASSYEQYF
TRBJ2-1 | . | TRBD1 | TRBV6-1 | TGTGCCAGCAGTGAAGTTCTGGGACAGGGGGCCTATGAGCAGTTCTTC | CASSEVLGQGAYEQFF
TRBJ1-1 | . | TRBD1 | TRBV2 | TGTGCCAGCAGTCTGCAGGGGGCTAGGAACACTGAAGCTTTCTTT | CASSLQGARNTEAFF
TRBJ1-6 | . | TRBD1 | TRBV28 | TGTGCCAGCAGTTTCGGGGACAGGGCAAATTCACCCCTCCACTTT | CASSFGDRANSPLHF
TRBJ2-5 | once | TRBD2 | TRBV19 | TGTGCCAGTAGTAAGGGCGGGGGGGAGACCCAGTACTTC | CASSKGGGETQYF
TRBJ1-6 | . | TRBD1 | TRBV6-1 | TGTGCCAGCAGTCCACGGACAGGAAATTCACCCCTCCACTTT | CASSPRTGNSPLHF
TRBJ2-3 | . | TRBD2 | TRBV9 | TGTGCCAGCAGCGTGAGGAGACTAGCGGGAGGCACAGATACGCAGTATTTT | CASSVRRLAGGTDTQYF
TRBJ2-7 | . | . | TRBV5-6 | TGTGCCAGCAGCGTCAGGGACTACGAGCAGTACTTC | CASSVRDYEQYF
TRBJ2-2 | . | TRBD2 | TRBV7-2 | TGTGCCAGCAGAACCGGTGGGAGTAGCGGGGGGCCGGGGAGACTGTTTTTT | CASRTGGSSGGPGRLFF
TRBJ1-3 | once | . | TRBV5-1 | TGCGCCAGCAGCTTGGCCACGGGGAGGGAAAACACCATATATTTT | CASSLATGRENTIYF
TRBJ1-5 | . | . | TRBV18 | TGTGCCAGCTCACCCGGGGGTTCACAGCCCCAGCATTTT | CASSPGGSQPQHF
TRBJ2-5 | . | TRBD2 | TRBV11-2 | TGTGCCAGCAGCTTAGCGGGACTAGCGGGGGGTAAAACCCAGTACTTC | CASSLAGLAGGKTQYF
TRBJ2-3 | . | TRBD1 | TRBV9 | TGTGCCAGCAGCGGACGGACAGGCCTATCGGCAACAGATACGCAGTATTTT | CASSGRTGLSATDTQYF
TRBJ2-2 | . | . | TRBV4-3 | TGCGCCAGCAGCCCTAGAGAGGGGGAAGGCACCGGGGAGCTGTTTTTT | CASSPREGEGTGELFF
TRBJ1-1 | . | . | TRBV7-9 | TGTGCCAGCAGCTCAACTAGGGACATAGGCCCTGAAGCTTTCTTT | CASSSTRDIGPEAFF
TRBJ2-3 | once | TRBD2 | TRBV9 | TGTGCCAGCAGCGTCCGGGACTACACAGATACGCAGTATTTT | CASSVRDYTDTQYF
TRBJ2-3 | . | TRBD1 | TRBV12-5 | TGTGCTAGTGGCAGTCCCGGGACAGTTAGCACAGATACGCAGTATTTT | CASGSPGTVSTDTQYF
TRBJ2-3 | . | TRBD2 | TRBV5-6 | TGTGCCAGCAGCTTGGGTCATGCGGGGGGTAGCACAGATACGCAGTATTTT | CASSLGHAGGSTDTQYF
TRBJ1-1 | . | . | TRBV4-2 | TGTGCCAGCAGCCCACACAATATAGGGAGGATGGGAAACACTGAAGCTTTCTTT | CASSPHNIGRMGNTEAFF
TRBJ2-2 | . | . | TRBV15 | TGTGCCACCAGCAGCGGGACTTGGAACACCGGGGAGCTGTTTTTT | CATSSGTWNTGELFF
TRBJ2-2 | . | . | TRBV5-6 | TGTGCCAGCAAGGGGTTCGGCACCGGGGAGCTGTTTTTT | CASKGFGTGELFF
TRBJ2-5 | . | TRBD1 | TRBV30 | TGTGCCTGGAGCCCGTCAGGGGGACAAGAGACCCAGTACTTC | CAWSPSGGQETQYF